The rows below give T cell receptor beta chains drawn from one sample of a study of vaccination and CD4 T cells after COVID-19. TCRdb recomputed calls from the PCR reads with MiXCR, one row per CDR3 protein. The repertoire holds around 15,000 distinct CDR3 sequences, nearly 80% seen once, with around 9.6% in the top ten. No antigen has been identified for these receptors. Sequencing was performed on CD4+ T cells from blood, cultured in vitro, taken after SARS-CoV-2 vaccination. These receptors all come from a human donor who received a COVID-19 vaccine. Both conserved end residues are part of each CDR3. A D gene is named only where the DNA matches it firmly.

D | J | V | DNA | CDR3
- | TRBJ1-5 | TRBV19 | TGTGCCAGTAGTACCAGGGTAATCAGCAATCAACCCCAGCATTTT | CASSTRVISNQPQHF
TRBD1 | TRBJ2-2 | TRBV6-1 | TGTGCCAGCAGTGGACAGGGGGTAGGCGGGGAGCTGTTTTTT | CASSGQGVGGELFF
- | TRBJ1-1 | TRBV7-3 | TGTGCCAGCAGCCCCTCCGGGACGGGGGGGAGCACTGAAGCTTTCTTT | CASSPSGTGGSTEAFF
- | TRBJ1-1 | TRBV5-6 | TGTGCCAGCAGCTTTGAAGGGAACACTGAAGCTTTCTTT | CASSFEGNTEAFF
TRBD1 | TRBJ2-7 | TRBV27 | TGTGCCAGCAGTTTGCGACAGGGGGTTTACGAGCAGTACTTC | CASSLRQGVYEQYF
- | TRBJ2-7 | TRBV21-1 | TGTGCCACTTCCGTCCAGGGCGGTTGGAGCTCCTACGAGCAGTACTTC | CATSVQGGWSSYEQYF
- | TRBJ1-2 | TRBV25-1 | TGTGCCAGCAGTGGGTCCGGGGGGGGAAATGACTACACCTTC | CASSGSGGGNDYTF
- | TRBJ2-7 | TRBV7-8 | TGTGCCAGCAGCTTAGAGGCGGAGCAGTACTTC | CASSLEAEQYF
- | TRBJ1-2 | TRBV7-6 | TGTGCCAGCAGCTTAGGGCAGGGAGGAAGATATGGCTACACCTTC | CASSLGQGGRYGYTF
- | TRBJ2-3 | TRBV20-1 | TGCAGTGCTAGAGATCCCTGGAGCGGCACAGATACGCAGTATTTT | CSARDPWSGTDTQYF
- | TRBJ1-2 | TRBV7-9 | TGTGCCAGCAGCCCTGGACAGAATGCGAACTATGGCTACACCTTC | CASSPGQNANYGYTF
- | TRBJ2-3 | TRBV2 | TGTGCCAGCAGATCGGGGGGCTTCACAGATACGCAGTATTTT | CASRSGGFTDTQYF
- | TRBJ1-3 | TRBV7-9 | TGTGCCAGCAAAGGAGCCGGAAACACCATATATTTT | CASKGAGNTIYF
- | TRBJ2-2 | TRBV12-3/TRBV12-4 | TGTGCCAGCAGTCCGTCAGGGTCCACCGGGGAGCTGTTTTTT | CASSPSGSTGELFF
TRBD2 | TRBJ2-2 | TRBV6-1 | TGTGCCAGCAGGCAGACTAGCGGGGGATCCACCGGGGAGCTGTTTTTT | CASRQTSGGSTGELFF